This T cell receptor (beta chain) was documented in a study of early T cells in non-severe SARS-CoV-2 infection. Background on the study: From unsorted whole blood, bulk RNA was sequenced, and the chains remained unpaired.

There are many counts of this clonotype. The antigen is not known. Each cDNA molecule carried a unique molecular identifier. TCRdb fed the 5' RACE reads into MiXCR, producing one record per CDR3 protein. The sample holds about 60,000 distinct CDR3 sequences; 10% are singletons and the top ten take over 8.5%. The study, taken as a whole, reports: Matching results from VDJdb favored anti-spike CD8 responses, leaving private and CD4 specificities undetected.

The CDR3 sequence is 15 residues long. Germline V lookup: CDR1 SGHTA, CDR2 FQGTGA. V shed 5 bases and J 2 bases; nucleotides not matched to a gene: 5. The sequence was obtained from an adult who was a healthcare worker with PCR-confirmed SARS-CoV-2 infection or an uninfected control (not recorded which). The chain has TRBV7-3 and TRBJ2-2; 7 positions match TRBD1. Sequencing was done on a sample of whole blood. The chain's CDR3 is CASSLTGVNTGELFF. In DNA form, the CDR3 reads TGTGCCAGCAGCCTCACAGGGGTAAACACCGGGGAGCTGTTTTTT.